Reported below is one T cell receptor beta chain. The antigen is unknown. Since a much larger clone is just one base distant, this may be a read error. The sample originates from a study of tumor and adjacent non-tumor tissue in lung cancer. For the study at large: Each sample yielded a few million productive TCRbeta reads on average.

The CDR3 consists of 14 residues. Per the germline V gene, CDR1 is DFQATT and CDR2 is SNEGSKA (reference sequence). Whole-study findings and limits: Tumor repertoires had a smaller top 100 clone share than normal lung. Patients with more diverse tumor TCRs had worse survival.

A modified ARM-PCR protocol with three rounds of nested PCR amplified TCRbeta. TCRdb used MiXCR to reprocess the multiplex PCR reads, holding one entry per CDR3 protein. Here the sample spans about 75,000 distinct CDR3 sequences, 65% to 75% being singletons. The template was RNA from unsorted bulk tissue. This non-tumor lung sample came from over 3 cm beyond the tumor edge. The chain joins TRBV20-1 to TRBJ2-3; 9 bases match TRBD1. The TCR sequence derives from a woman aged 45-65 years with non-small cell lung cancer. The source material was distant non-tumor lung tissue. The CDR3 DNA sequence: TGCATTGCCTACAGGGGGCTAGGAACAGATACGCAGTATTTT. Its protein is CIAYRGLGTDTQYF.